Listed below are T cell receptor beta chains from one sample, sequenced in a study of CD8+ T cells in alopecia areata. Some clones are missing from TCRdb's copy, which holds only in-frame ones; the method was immunoSEQ multiplex PCR. This sample yields about 200,000 clones, of which over 55% are seen a single time; approximately 1% belongs to the top ten. The source material was CD4+ T cells sorted from blood, sampled at week 24, from a patient treated with tofacitinib. The receptors were sampled from a human donor with alopecia areata. The CDR3 runs from the conserved cysteine through the conserved F or W. Fields, in order: CDR3 protein, CDR3 DNA, CDR3 length, J gene, D gene, clone size, V gene. D genes are given only for firm matches. Some rows have no size entry. The others give once, few or many, or a class for an expanded clone.

CASSHRLGNTIYF,TGCGCCAGCAGCCACAGACTCGGGAACACCATATATTTT,13,TRBJ1-3,.,few,TRBV4-3
CSAEGGQGYGYTF,TGCAGCGCCGAAGGTGGGCAGGGGTATGGCTACACCTTC,13,TRBJ1-2,.,.,TRBV29-1
CASSLPGTEGLHEQYF,TGTGCCAGCAGCCTCCCCGGGACAGAGGGGTTACACGAGCAGTACTTC,16,TRBJ2-7,TRBD1,.,TRBV4-2
CASSLMGAETQYF,TGTGCCAGCAGCTTGATGGGGGCTGAGACCCAGTACTTC,13,TRBJ2-5,.,.,TRBV5-6
CASSAGGTGNTIYF,TGCGCCAGCAGTGCCGGAGGTACTGGAAACACCATATATTTT,14,TRBJ1-3,.,.,TRBV10-2
CASSDPGTAPYEQYF,TGTGCCAGCAGTGACCCCGGGACAGCACCCTACGAGCAGTACTTC,15,TRBJ2-7,TRBD1,.,TRBV6-1
CASSEALAGAYEQYF,TGTGCCAGCAGTGAAGCGCTAGCGGGGGCCTACGAGCAGTACTTC,15,TRBJ2-7,TRBD2,.,TRBV2
CSVDPGTGSYGYTF,TGCAGCGTTGATCCCGGGACAGGTTCCTATGGCTACACCTTC,14,TRBJ1-2,TRBD1,.,TRBV29-1
CASSSRQGGSGANVLTF,TGTGCCAGCAGCTCCCGACAGGGGGGGTCTGGGGCCAACGTCCTGACTTTC,17,TRBJ2-6,TRBD1,.,TRBV7-2
CASSEAKGRTDTQYF,TGTGCCAGCAGTGAGGCGAAGGGGAGGACAGATACGCAGTATTTT,15,TRBJ2-3,.,.,TRBV2
CASSFERGEAFF,TGTGCCAGCAGCTTCGAGAGGGGGGAAGCTTTCTTT,12,TRBJ1-1,.,.,TRBV11-2
CASSRSGGSTDTQYF,TGTGCCAGCAGCCGGAGCGGGGGAAGCACAGATACGCAGTATTTT,15,TRBJ2-3,TRBD2,.,TRBV7-7
CASSLEGALAKNIQYF,TGCGCCAGCAGCTTGGAGGGGGCGCTTGCCAAAAACATTCAGTACTTC,16,TRBJ2-4,TRBD1,.,TRBV5-1
CASSQEGYGYTF,TGCGCCAGCAGCCAAGAAGGCTATGGCTACACCTTC,12,TRBJ1-2,.,.,TRBV4-1
CASSSPTVTNYGYTF,TGTGCCAGCAGCTCCCCTACAGTTACTAACTATGGCTACACCTTC,15,TRBJ1-2,.,few,TRBV7-9
CASSFSREQFF,TGTGCCAGCAGCTTTAGTAGGGAGCAGTTCTTC,11,TRBJ2-1,.,.,TRBV7-2
CAWSGQSDYGYTF,TGTGCCTGGAGTGGACAGAGCGACTATGGCTACACCTTC,13,TRBJ1-2,.,once,TRBV30
CASSSQRAGELFF,TGTGCCAGCAGCTCCCAGCGGGCCGGGGAGCTGTTTTTT,13,TRBJ2-2,.,.,TRBV5-6
CATSTRATGYGYTF,TGTGCCACCAGCACCCGAGCCACCGGCTATGGCTACACCTTC,14,TRBJ1-2,.,few,TRBV15
CASIGRGGYNEQFF,TGTGCCAGCATCGGGCGGGGGGGCTACAATGAGCAGTTCTTC,14,TRBJ2-1,TRBD2,.,TRBV7-2
CSVGGTLEEQYF,TGCAGCGTGGGAGGGACACTTGAGGAGCAGTACTTC,12,TRBJ2-7,.,few,TRBV29-1
CSVGPTGSSYNEQFF,TGCAGCGTTGGGCCTACAGGGAGCTCCTACAATGAGCAGTTCTTC,15,TRBJ2-1,.,.,TRBV29-1
CASRLTGQGAYEQYF,TGTGCCAGCAGACTAACGGGACAGGGAGCCTACGAGCAGTACTTC,15,TRBJ2-7,TRBD1,.,TRBV14